This passage covers 27 T cell receptor beta chains from one sample sequenced in a study of tumor and adjacent non-tumor tissue in lung cancer. The template was RNA from unsorted bulk tissue. This non-tumor lung sample came from over 3 cm beyond the tumor edge. The library came from three nested PCR rounds adapted from ARM-PCR protocols. From the multiplex PCR reads, TCRdb called clonotypes with MiXCR, one entry per CDR3 protein. The data hold approximately 66,000 distinct CDR3 sequences, with roughly 57% observed a single time. The material sequenced was distant non-tumor lung tissue. These receptors originate from a man in his 70s with non-small cell lung cancer.

Judged by abundance, this clonotype is medium-sized (0.01 to 0.1%). The chain employs TRBV11-2 and TRBJ1-1; D is unresolved. The germline V gene has CDR1 SGHAT and CDR2 FQNNGV. This CDR3 is 13 amino acids long. V lost 7 bases, J lost 1 base, and 10 bases lay in between. CDR3 loop: CASTESPNTEAFF. CDR3 sequence (DNA): TGTGCCAGCACCGAATCCCCGAACACTGAAGCTTTCTTT. The whole variable domain, filled in from reference TRBV11-2 and TRBJ1-1, reads EAGVAQSPRYKIIEKRQSVAFWCNPISGHATLYWYQQILGQGPKLLIQFQNNGVVDDSQLPKDRFSAERLKGVDSTLKIQPAKLEDSAVYLCASTESPNTEAFFGQGTRLTVV.

The J gene is TRBJ1-5, the V gene TRBV20-1; D remains ambiguous. V was trimmed by 4 bases and J by 0 bases, leaving 4 bases between them. The CDR3 length is 12 residues. Per germline, CDR1 DFQATT and CDR2 SNEGSKA (reference sequence). CDR3 sequence (DNA): TGCAGTGCTACCCGTAGCAATCAGCCCCAGCATTTT. This translates into CSATRSNQPQHF.

This chain links TRBV6-4 with TRBJ2-5, with D maybe TRBD2 (6 bases). Germline V CDR1 and CDR2: MRHNA, SNTAGT. The CDR3 has 15 amino acids. Trimming pared 10 bases from V and 5 bases from J, leaving 23 bases between. This chain's CDR3 is CATSMGGGGFETQYF. As DNA, the CDR3 is TGTGCCACCAGCATGGGAGGAGGCGGTTTTGAGACCCAGTACTTC.

Ten or more counts support this clonotype. J is TRBJ1-4 and V is TRBV6-1; 10 bases map to TRBD1. CDR3 size: 15 residues. V was clipped by 4 bases and J by 8 bases; unmatched bases: 7. CDR1 and CDR2 (germline): MNHNS, SASEGT. The CDR3 region has the DNA TGTGCCAGCAGTGCGACAGGGGGCGGAGAAGAAAAACTGTTTTTT. This translates into CASSATGGGEEKLFF.

In this sample, this clonotype turned up a few times. V gene TRBV5-4 combines with J gene TRBJ1-3; D not certain. From germline, CDR1 is SGHNT and CDR2 YYREEE (reference sequence). The V end was cut by 2 bases, the J end by 0 bases, with 12 bases between. The CDR3 extends over 16 amino acids. CDR3 amino acids: CASSFGKTGSGNTIYF. CDR3 DNA sequence: TGTGCCAGCAGCTTTGGAAAGACCGGCTCTGGAAACACCATATATTTT.

As to this clonotype: A single base separates this from a much larger clone, so it may be a read error. The V gene is TRBV5-1, the J gene TRBJ2-2; D may be TRBD1 (6 bases). This CDR3 contains 14 residues. Germline V gene lookup returns CDR1 SGHRS and CDR2 YFSETQ. The CDR3 loop reads CASRLIRDTVELFF. The CDR3 DNA reads TGCGCCAGCAGATTGATAAGGGACACCGTGGAGCTGTTTTTT.

The chain joins TRBV6-1 to TRBJ2-4, with D unresolved. In germline, CDR1 is MNHNS, CDR2 SASEGT. This CDR3 spans 15 amino acids. V was pared by 6 bases and J by 0 bases, with 12 bases between. CDR3 sequence (DNA): TGTGCCAGCAGAATTCGAGATCTAGCCAAAAACATTCAGTACTTC. Its protein is CASRIRDLAKNIQYF.

For this clonotype: The final CDR3 position lacks the conserved phenylalanine or tryptophan, pointing to a likely read error. The chain employs TRBV11-2 and TRBJ2-5; D may be TRBD2 (5 bases). CDR1 is SGHAT and CDR2 is FQNNGV in the germline V gene. V lost 1 base to trimming and J lost 5 bases, with 17 bases between them. The CDR3 extends over 16 amino acids. This chain's CDR3 is CASSLAPDSPGETQYL. The CDR3 DNA follows: TGTGCCAGCAGCTTAGCTCCGGACTCCCCAGGCGAGACCCAGTACCTC.

This chain links TRBV7-8 with TRBJ2-2, with 8 nucleotides matching TRBD2. CDR3 length equals 14 residues. Germline trimming cut 7 bases from V and 13 bases from J; bases unmatched to any gene: 14. Germline V gene data show CDR1 as SGHVS and CDR2 as FQNEAQ. CDR3 region: CASTLSSASGRLFF. Written as DNA, the CDR3 is TGTGCCAGCACCCTATCTAGCGCAAGCGGGAGGCTGTTTTTT.

J is TRBJ1-5 and V is TRBV30; D is possibly TRBD1 (6 bases). This CDR3 comprises 14 residues. Trimming pared 2 bases from V and 3 bases from J, leaving 11 bases between. Germline V gene data show CDR1 as GTSNPN and CDR2 as SVGIG (reference sequence). CDR3 residues: CAWSSTGPNQPQHF. CDR3 coding DNA: TGTGCCTGGAGTTCGACAGGTCCCAATCAGCCCCAGCATTTT.

The chain combines TRBV29-1 with TRBJ2-7; a possible D gene is TRBD1 (5 bases). The CDR3 is 10 residues long. Germline CDR1 and CDR2: SQVTM and ANQGSEA. CDR3 coding DNA: TGCAGTGCCGGACACGGCGAGCAGTACTTC. Translating it yields CSAGHGEQYF.

Note on this clonotype: A much larger clone sits a single nucleotide away, making a read error possible. CDR3 in amino acids: CASSSWDGASEQYV. The CDR3 coding sequence is TGTGCCAGCAGCTCCTGGGACGGAGCTTCCGAGCAGTACGTC. The chain is built from TRBV7-8 and TRBJ2-7; the D gene could be TRBD1 or TRBD2 (5 bases each). This CDR3 region has 14 residues. CDR1 and CDR2 (germline): SGHVS, FQNEAQ. Trimming shortened V by 4 bases and J by 6 bases, and 16 bases separated the two germline ends.

This clonotype is a singleton in its sample. The chain carries TRBV24-1 and TRBJ2-2; D not resolved. Germline CDR1 and CDR2: KGHDR and SFDVKD. With 9 bases removed from V and 8 bases from J, the gap between germline ends came to 12 bases. There are 12 residues in the CDR3. The CDR3, as DNA: TGTGCCACCTCTTATTCTACAGGGGAGCTGTTTTTT. Its translation is CATSYSTGELFF.

A single count supports this clonotype. The junction departs from germline at one end; a sequencing error may be responsible. CDR3 protein: CSARGGAGTGGYSF. The CDR3, as DNA: TGCAGTGCTAGAGGAGGGGCAGGCACGGGCGGCTACTCCTTC. This chain connects TRBV20-1 to TRBJ1-2, with TRBD1 as a possible D gene (5 bases). CDR1 and CDR2 (germline): DFQATT, SNEGSKA (reference sequence). The CDR3 contains 14 residues.

A word on this clonotype: A much larger clone differs by one base, so this may be a read error. The chain employs TRBV6-1 and TRBJ2-2; D is undetermined. CDR1 and CDR2 from the germline V gene are MNHNS and SASEGT. V lost 1 base and J 9 bases, leaving 15 bases between the germline ends. The CDR3 length is 15 residues. In DNA form, the CDR3 reads TGTGCCAGCAGTGAAGACGTCCCCTTCGCCTGGGAGCTGTTTTTT. It codes for CASSEDVPFAWELFF.

This clonotype was seen at least ten times. The gene calls are TRBV28 and TRBJ2-1; D unclear. Trimming removed 3 bases at V and 0 bases at J, with 6 bases between. The V gene's germline CDR1 is MDHEN and CDR2 SYDVKM. The CDR3 sequence is 14 residues long. The CDR3 protein is CASSFAASYNEQFF. CDR3 nucleotides: TGTGCCAGCAGTTTTGCGGCCTCCTACAATGAGCAGTTCTTC.

As regards this clonotype: The missing conserved phenylalanine or tryptophan at the end of this CDR3 makes a read error likely. It is unclear where the CDR3 begins or ends on the DNA, so no DNA is shown, and the CDR3 is as TCRdb lists it. This chain links TRBV11-3 with TRBJ2-4; TRBD1, the table's D call, lacks a check against the DNA. The CDR3 comprises 16 residues, both ends counted. Germline V lookup: CDR1 SGHNT, CDR2 YENEEA. The chain's CDR3 is CTSSLNRGNSKNIKYS.

Turning to this clonotype: A much larger clone differs from this one at a single base, so this may be a read error. The CDR3 region has the DNA TGTGCCAGCAGATTACTTGCCGCAGATACGCAGTATTTT. The encoded protein is CASRLLAADTQYF. The chain links TRBV7-3 to TRBJ2-3; no firm D call. This CDR3 is 13 amino acids long. V lost 6 bases and J 4 bases, leaving 11 bases between the germline ends. Germline assignment: CDR1 SGHTA and CDR2 FQGTGA.

About this clonotype: A much larger clone lies a single base off, so this may be a read error. The conserved closing phenylalanine or tryptophan is absent in this CDR3, likely reflecting a read error. The chain combines TRBV20-1 with TRBJ2-3; D not certain. Germline V lookup: CDR1 DFQATT, CDR2 SNEGSKA (reference sequence). This CDR3 has 13 amino acids. The germline V and J ends were trimmed by 5 bases and 1 base, with 10 bases remaining between them. CDR3 loop: CSAPGPRTDTQYY. DNA for the CDR3: TGCAGTGCTCCTGGACCCCGCACAGATACGCAGTATTAT.

This clonotype was seen repeatedly, ten times or more. A much larger clonotype is one base distant, so this may be a read error. This rearrangement joins TRBV11-1 to TRBJ1-2; a weak D match, TRBD1 (5 bases). The CDR3 loop spans 14 amino acids. Germline-derived CDR1 and CDR2 are SGHAT and FQDESV (reference sequence). The CDR3 protein is CTSSLYGQNYGYTF. The CDR3 region has the DNA TGTACCAGCAGCTTATACGGACAAAACTATGGCTACACCTTC. Using reference TRBV11-1 and TRBJ1-2 for the parts outside the CDR3, the full variable domain is EAEVAQSPRYKITEKSQAVAFWCDPISGHATLYWYRQILGQGPELLVQFQDESVVDDSQLPKDRFSAERLKGVDSTLKIQPAELGDSAMYLCTSSLYGQNYGYTFGSGTRLTVV.

In the case of this clonotype: A junction boundary mismatches the germline segment, possibly from a read error. The J gene is TRBJ1-5, the V gene TRBV12-3 or TRBV12-4; no firm D call. This CDR3 region has 14 residues. The CDR3 is CASSPSPSEQPQHF. The CDR3 region has the DNA TGTGCCAGCAGTCCGAGTCCCTCGGAGCAGCCACAGCATTTT.

This clonotype was seen only a few times. The chain uses TRBV24-1 and TRBJ2-5, with TRBD2 as a possible D gene (6 bases). Germline-derived CDR1 and CDR2 are KGHDR and SFDVKD. The CDR3 spans 15 residues. The V end was cut by 3 bases, the J end by 1 base, with 11 bases between. CDR3 DNA: TGTGCCACCAGTGATCCAAAACTAGCCCAAGAGACCCAGTACTTC. Protein sequence: CATSDPKLAQETQYF.

The V gene is TRBV30, the J gene TRBJ1-5, with D perhaps matching TRBD1 (5 bases). V lost 1 base, J lost 9 bases, and 37 bases lay in between. The germline V gene encodes CDR1 GTSNPN and CDR2 SVGIG (reference sequence). This CDR3 has 21 amino acids. The CDR3 DNA sequence: TGTGCCTGGAGTGCTTCGAATGAGGCCCGCATACAGGAGTTATACGGTAGGCCCCAGCATTTT. Amino acids: CAWSASNEARIQELYGRPQHF.

This chain connects TRBV20-1 to TRBJ2-7; D is undetermined. There are 14 residues in the CDR3. Germline V gene lookup returns CDR1 DFQATT and CDR2 SNEGSKA (reference sequence). V shed 3 bases and J shed 0 bases, with 12 bases lying between them. The CDR3 bases are TGCAGTGCTAGTAGGGCTCAAAGCTCCTACGAGCAGTACTTC. This sequence encodes CSASRAQSSYEQYF.

As to this clonotype: A much larger clone differs by one base, so this may be a read error. The CDR3 DNA sequence: TGTGACAGCAGTTTACGGACTCAAATCTCTGGAAACACCATATATTTT. Amino acid sequence: CDSSLRTQISGNTIYF. The rearrangement uses TRBV12-3 or TRBV12-4 and TRBJ1-3; D remains ambiguous. This CDR3 spans 16 amino acids.

Note on this clonotype: This may come from a read error, since a much larger clone is one base off. This chain joins TRBV20-1 and TRBJ2-7; TRBD2 agrees at 7 bases. Germline assignment: CDR1 DFQATT and CDR2 SNEGSKA (reference sequence). V shed 5 bases, J shed 2 bases, and the junction held 12 bases outside the gene matches. The CDR3 contains 15 residues. CDR3: CSADGGFSGAYEQYF. CDR3 DNA sequence: TGCAGTGCTGACGGGGGGTTTTCTGGCGCCTACGAGCAGTACTTC.

About this clonotype itself: Being one base from a much bigger clone, this may be a read error. This rearrangement joins TRBV20-1 to TRBJ1-1; TRBD1 might be the D (5 bases). Germline V gene data show CDR1 as DFQATT and CDR2 as SNEGSKA (reference sequence). V was cut by 0 bases and J by 6 bases, with 17 bases left in between. The CDR3 has 15 residues. The DNA of the CDR3 is TGCAGTGCTAGAGAGGGGGGGTTCGGGAAGGCTGAAGCTTTCTTT. It yields the protein CSAREGGFGKAEAFF.